This passage covers 2 T cell receptor beta chains from one sample sequenced in a study of vaccination and CD4 T cells after COVID-19. The treatment here: roughly ten-day PBMC culture with coronavirus spike peptide pools or control peptides (ViraFEST assay). An Oncomine TCR Beta short-read assay was used to sequence the DNA from cultured CD4+ T cells. One entry per CDR3 protein results from TCRdb running MiXCR on the PCR reads. The sample comprises some 18,000 distinct CDR3 sequences, around 60% of which are singletons, and roughly 9.4% rests with the top ten. Antigens of these TCRs are unknown. The source material was CD4+ T cells from blood, cultured in vitro. The origin of the receptors is a human donor who had recovered from COVID-19.

This chain uses TRBV11-3 with TRBJ2-7; D remains ambiguous. V was clipped by 3 bases and J by 6 bases, with 12 bases between them. The CDR3 spans 13 residues. The germline V gene has CDR1 SGHNT and CDR2 YENEEA. The CDR3 is CASSFGESGEQYF. In DNA, the CDR3 is TGTGCCAGCAGCTTCGGAGAGTCGGGCGAGCAGTACTTC.

This chain connects TRBV5-4 to TRBJ1-2; D is possibly TRBD1 (5 bases). Germline values: CDR1 SGHNT, CDR2 YYREEE (reference sequence). The CDR3 is 14 amino acids. Trimming pared 3 bases from V and 8 bases from J, leaving 17 bases between. The CDR3 DNA is TGTGCCAGCAGCTGGGACTTCCGTGAAGGGGGCTACACCTTC. Translating gives CASSWDFREGGYTF.